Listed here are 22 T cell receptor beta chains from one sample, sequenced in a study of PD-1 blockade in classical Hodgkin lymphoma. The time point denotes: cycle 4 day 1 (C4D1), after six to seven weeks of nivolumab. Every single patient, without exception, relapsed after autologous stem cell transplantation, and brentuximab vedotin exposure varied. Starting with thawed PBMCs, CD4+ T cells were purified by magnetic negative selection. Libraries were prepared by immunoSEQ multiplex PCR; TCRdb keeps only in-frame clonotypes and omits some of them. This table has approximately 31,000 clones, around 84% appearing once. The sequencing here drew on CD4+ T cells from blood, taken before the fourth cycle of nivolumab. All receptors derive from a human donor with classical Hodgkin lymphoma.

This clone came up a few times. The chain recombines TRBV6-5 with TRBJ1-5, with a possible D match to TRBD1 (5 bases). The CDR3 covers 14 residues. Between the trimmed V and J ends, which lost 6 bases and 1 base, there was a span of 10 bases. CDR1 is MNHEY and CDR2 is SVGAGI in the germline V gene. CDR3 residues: CASSLGVSNQPQHF. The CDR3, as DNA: TGTGCCAGCAGCCTGGGGGTCAGCAATCAGCCCCAGCATTTT.

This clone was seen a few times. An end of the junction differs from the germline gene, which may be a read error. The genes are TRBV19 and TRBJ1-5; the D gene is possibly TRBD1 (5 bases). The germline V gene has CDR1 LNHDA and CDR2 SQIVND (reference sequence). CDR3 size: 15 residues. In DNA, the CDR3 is TGTGCCAGTAGTATGGGGACCGATAGCAATCAACCCCAGCATTTT. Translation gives CASSMGTDSNQPQHF.

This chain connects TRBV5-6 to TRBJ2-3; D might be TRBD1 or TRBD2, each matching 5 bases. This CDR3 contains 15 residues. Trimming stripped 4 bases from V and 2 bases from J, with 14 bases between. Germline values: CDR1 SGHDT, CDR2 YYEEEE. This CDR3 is CASSPPGPHTDTQYF. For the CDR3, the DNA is TGTGCCAGCAGCCCCCCGGGACCACACACAGATACGCAGTATTTT.

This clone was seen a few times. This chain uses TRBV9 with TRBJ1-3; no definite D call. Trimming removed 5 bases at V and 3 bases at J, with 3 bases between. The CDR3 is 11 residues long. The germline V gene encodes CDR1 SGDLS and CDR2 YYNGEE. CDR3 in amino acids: CASRLGNTIYF. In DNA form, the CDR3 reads TGTGCCAGCAGACTTGGAAACACCATATATTTT.

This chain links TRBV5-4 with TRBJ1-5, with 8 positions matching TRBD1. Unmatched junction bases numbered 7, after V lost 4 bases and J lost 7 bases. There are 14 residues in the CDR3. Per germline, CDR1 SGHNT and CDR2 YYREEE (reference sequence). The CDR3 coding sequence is TGTGCCAGCAGCATAGGACAGGGAACCCAGCCCCAGCATTTT. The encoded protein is CASSIGQGTQPQHF. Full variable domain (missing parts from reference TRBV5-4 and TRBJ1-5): ETGVTQSPTHLIKTRGQQVTLRCSSQSGHNTVSWYQQALGQGPQFIFQYYREEENGRGNFPPRFSGLQFPNYSSELNVNALELDDSALYLCASSIGQGTQPQHFGDGTRLSIL.

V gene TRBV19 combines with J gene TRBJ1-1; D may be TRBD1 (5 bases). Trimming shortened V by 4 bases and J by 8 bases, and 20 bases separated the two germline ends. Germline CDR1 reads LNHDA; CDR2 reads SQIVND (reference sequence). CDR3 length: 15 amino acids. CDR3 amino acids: CASSTFGGALREAFF. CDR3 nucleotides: TGTGCCAGTAGTACCTTTGGAGGGGCGCTCCGAGAAGCTTTCTTT.

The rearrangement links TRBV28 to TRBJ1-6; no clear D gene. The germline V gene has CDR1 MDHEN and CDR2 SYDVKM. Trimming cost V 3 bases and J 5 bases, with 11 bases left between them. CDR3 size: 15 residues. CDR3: CASSFYGGNNSPLHF. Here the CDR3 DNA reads TGTGCCAGCAGTTTCTATGGAGGGAATAATTCACCCCTCCACTTT.

CDR3 sequence: CASSPPRGQPQHF. The DNA of the CDR3 is TGTGCCAGCTCACCGCCCCGTGGGCAGCCCCAGCATTTT. The gene calls are TRBV18 and TRBJ1-5; D is uncertain. CDR3 length: 13 residues. CDR1 and CDR2 from the germline V gene are KGHSH and LQKENI. The V end was cut by 3 bases, the J end by 7 bases, with 10 bases between. Based on the CDR3 plus reference TRBV18 and TRBJ1-5, the full variable domain is NAGVMQNPRHLVRRRGQEARLRCSPMKGHSHVYWYRQLPEEGLKFMVYLQKENIIDESGMPKERFSAEFPKEGPSILRIQQVVRGDSAAYFCASSPPRGQPQHFGDGTRLSIL.

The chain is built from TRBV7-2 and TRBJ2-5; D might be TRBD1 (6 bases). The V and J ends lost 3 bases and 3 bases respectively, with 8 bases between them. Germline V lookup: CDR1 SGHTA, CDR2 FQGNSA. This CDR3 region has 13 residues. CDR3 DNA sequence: TGTGCCAGCAGCTTTAGGGGGAAAGAGACCCAGTACTTC. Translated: CASSFRGKETQYF.

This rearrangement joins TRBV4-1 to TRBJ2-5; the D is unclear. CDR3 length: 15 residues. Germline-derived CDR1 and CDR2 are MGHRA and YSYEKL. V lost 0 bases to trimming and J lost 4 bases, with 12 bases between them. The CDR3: CASSQDFSPRETQYF. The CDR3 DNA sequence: TGCGCCAGCAGCCAAGATTTTTCGCCAAGAGAGACCCAGTACTTC.

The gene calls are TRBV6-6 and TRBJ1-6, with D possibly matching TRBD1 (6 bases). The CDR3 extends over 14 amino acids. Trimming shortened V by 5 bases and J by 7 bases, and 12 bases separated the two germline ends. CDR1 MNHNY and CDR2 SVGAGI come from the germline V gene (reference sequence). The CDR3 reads CASSLGTQNSPLHF. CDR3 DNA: TGTGCCAGCAGTCTCGGGACACAAAATTCACCCCTCCACTTT.

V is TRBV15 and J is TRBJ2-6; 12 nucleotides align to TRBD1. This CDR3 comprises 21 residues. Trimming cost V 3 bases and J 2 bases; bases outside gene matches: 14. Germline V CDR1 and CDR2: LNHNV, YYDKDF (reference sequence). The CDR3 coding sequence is TGTGCCACCAGCAGCCTGGGACAGGGGGCGTATTACTTCGCTGGGGCCAACGTCCTGACTTTC. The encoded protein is CATSSLGQGAYYFAGANVLTF.

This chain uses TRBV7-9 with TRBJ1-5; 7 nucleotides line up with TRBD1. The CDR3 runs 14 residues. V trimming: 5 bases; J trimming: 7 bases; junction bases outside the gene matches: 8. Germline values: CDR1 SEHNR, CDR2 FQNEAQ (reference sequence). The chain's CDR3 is CASSADRVMQPQHF. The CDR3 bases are TGTGCCAGCAGCGCCGACAGGGTTATGCAGCCCCAGCATTTT.

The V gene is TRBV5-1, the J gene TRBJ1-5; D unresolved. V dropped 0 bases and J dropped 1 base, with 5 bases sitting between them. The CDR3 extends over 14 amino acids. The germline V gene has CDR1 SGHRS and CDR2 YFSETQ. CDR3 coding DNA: TGCGCCAGCAGCTTGGCAGACAGCAATCAGCCCCAGCATTTT. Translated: CASSLADSNQPQHF.

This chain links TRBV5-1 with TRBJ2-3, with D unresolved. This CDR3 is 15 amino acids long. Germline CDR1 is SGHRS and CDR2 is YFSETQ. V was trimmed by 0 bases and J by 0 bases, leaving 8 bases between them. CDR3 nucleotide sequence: TGCGCCAGCAGCTTGGCGGCACACAGCACAGATACGCAGTATTTT. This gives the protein CASSLAAHSTDTQYF.

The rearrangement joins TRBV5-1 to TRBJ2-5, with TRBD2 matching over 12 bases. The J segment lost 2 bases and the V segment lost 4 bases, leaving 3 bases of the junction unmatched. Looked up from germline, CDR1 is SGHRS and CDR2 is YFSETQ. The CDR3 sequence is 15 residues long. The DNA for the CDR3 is TGCGCCAGCAGCACCGGGACTAGCGGGCAAGAGACCCAGTACTTC. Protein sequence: CASSTGTSGQETQYF.

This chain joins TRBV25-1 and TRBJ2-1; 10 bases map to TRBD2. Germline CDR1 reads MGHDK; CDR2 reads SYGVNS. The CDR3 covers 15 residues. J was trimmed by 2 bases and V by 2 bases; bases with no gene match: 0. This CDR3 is CASSELAGAYNEQFF. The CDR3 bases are TGTGCCAGCAGTGAACTAGCGGGGGCCTACAATGAGCAGTTCTTC.

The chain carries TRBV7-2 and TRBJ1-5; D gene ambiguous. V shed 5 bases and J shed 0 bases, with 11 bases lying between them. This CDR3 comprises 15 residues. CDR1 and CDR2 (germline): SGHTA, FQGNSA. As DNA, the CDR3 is TGTGCCAGCAGCCCAGACTTTTATAGCAATCAGCCCCAGCATTTT. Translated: CASSPDFYSNQPQHF.

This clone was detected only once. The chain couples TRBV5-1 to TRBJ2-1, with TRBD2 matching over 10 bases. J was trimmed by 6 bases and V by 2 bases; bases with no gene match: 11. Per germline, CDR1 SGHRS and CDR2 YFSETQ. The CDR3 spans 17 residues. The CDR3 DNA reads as TGCGCCAGCAGCTTAGCCCCCGACAGCGGGGGGGCCAATGAGCAGTTCTTC. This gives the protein CASSLAPDSGGANEQFF.

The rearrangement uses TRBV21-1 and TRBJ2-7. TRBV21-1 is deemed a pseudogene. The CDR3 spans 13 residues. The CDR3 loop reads CASSKVPRYEQYF. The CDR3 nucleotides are TGTGCCAGCAGCAAAGTTCCACGATACGAGCAGTACTTC.

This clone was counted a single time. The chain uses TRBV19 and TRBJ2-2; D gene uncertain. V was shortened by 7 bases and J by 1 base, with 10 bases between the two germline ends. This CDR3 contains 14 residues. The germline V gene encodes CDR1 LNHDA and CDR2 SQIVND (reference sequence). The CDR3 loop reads CASISPGNTGELFF. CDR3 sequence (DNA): TGTGCCAGTATTTCCCCAGGGAACACCGGGGAGCTGTTTTTT.

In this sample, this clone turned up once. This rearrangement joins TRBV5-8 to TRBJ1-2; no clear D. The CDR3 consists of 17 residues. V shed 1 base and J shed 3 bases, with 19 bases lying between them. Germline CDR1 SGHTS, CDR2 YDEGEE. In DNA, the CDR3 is TGTGCCAGCAGCTTGTCGGCATGGGGAGGGCGGCACTATGGCTACACCTTC. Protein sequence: CASSLSAWGGRHYGYTF. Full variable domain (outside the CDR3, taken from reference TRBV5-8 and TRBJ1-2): EAGVTQSPTHLIKTRGQQATLRCSPISGHTSVYWYQQALGLGLQFLLWYDEGEERNRGNFPPRFSGRQFPNYSSELNVNALELEDSALYLCASSLSAWGGRHYGYTFGSGTRLTVV.